The 27 T cell receptor beta chains listed next were all sequenced from one sample in a study of CD8 T cells in acute hepatitis C reinfection (dated by TCRdb to the early 2020s). What this sample's time point label stands for: naive CD8 control sorted from an acute-time-point sample. Library construction relied on the immunoSEQ multiplex PCR assay. TCRdb limited this immuneACCESS table to in-frame rearrangements with V and J called. A share of clones is missing; checked studies link under half to unresolved V genes, and the rest is unexplained. Here the sample has over 30,000 clones; approximately 83% occur a single time. Approximately 9.9% of the sample rests with the top ten. Specimen: naive CD8+ T cells from PBMCs. This specimen's cell subset or site label, interpreted: sorted total naive CD45RO-negative CD8+ T cells. These receptors came from a woman under 30 who spontaneously cleared hepatitis C infection.

This sequence joins TRBV14 and TRBJ2-1; D not resolved. This CDR3 has 15 residues. Germline V gene data show CDR1 as SGHDN and CDR2 as FVKESK. V dropped 4 bases and J dropped 0 bases, with 10 bases sitting between them. The CDR3 reads CASSLRQSSYNEQFF. The CDR3 DNA reads as TGTGCCAGCAGCCTTCGCCAGAGCTCCTACAATGAGCAGTTCTTC.

The chain carries TRBV28 and TRBJ2-2; D is unresolved. The CDR3 is made up of 16 amino acids. Trimming took off 5 bases at V and 0 bases at J, with 13 bases between the two ends. In germline, CDR1 is MDHEN, CDR2 SYDVKM. CDR3 DNA sequence: TGTGCCAGCAGTCCCTACCCCGGTGCGAACACCGGGGAGCTGTTTTTT. Translation gives CASSPYPGANTGELFF.

CDR3 in amino acids: CASREGLYYEQYF. CDR3 coding DNA: TGTGCCAGCCGAGAGGGACTGTACTACGAGCAGTACTTC. The chain couples TRBV5-5 to TRBJ2-7; the D gene is possibly TRBD2 (6 bases). This CDR3 has 13 amino acids. Trimming took 7 bases from V and 3 from J, leaving 14 bases between them. The germline V gene has CDR1 SGHKS and CDR2 YYEKEE (reference sequence). Based on the CDR3 plus reference TRBV5-5 and TRBJ2-7, the full variable domain is DAGVTQSPTHLIKTRGQQVTLRCSPISGHKSVSWYQQVLGQGPQFIFQYYEKEERGRGNFPDRFSARQFPNYSSELNVNALLLGDSALYLCASREGLYYEQYFGPGTRLTVT.

CDR3 amino acids: CASSVVSGGNNEQFF. Written as DNA, the CDR3 is TGTGCCAGCAGCGTAGTTTCGGGAGGGAACAATGAGCAGTTCTTC. This sequence joins TRBV9 and TRBJ2-1; TRBD2 matches 8 bases. Germline assignment: CDR1 SGDLS and CDR2 YYNGEE. The junction had 4 bases not matched to a gene; V was cut back by 0 bases and J by 5 bases. The CDR3 has 15 residues.

The chain is built from TRBV13 and TRBJ1-1, with D unclear. The germline V gene encodes CDR1 PRHDT and CDR2 FYEKMQ (reference sequence). The CDR3 runs 12 residues. With 8 bases removed from V and 0 bases from J, the gap between germline ends came to 7 bases. The CDR3 is CASCSVNTEAFF. Written as DNA, the CDR3 is TGTGCCAGCTGCAGCGTGAACACTGAAGCTTTCTTT.

The chain couples TRBV5-8 to TRBJ2-7; D not certain. The germline V gene has CDR1 SGHTS and CDR2 YDEGEE. The ends were cut back, 0 bases at V and 2 bases at J, with 9 bases in the middle. The CDR3 loop spans 14 amino acids. CDR3 residues: CASSLASPAYEQYF. CDR3 bases: TGTGCCAGCAGCTTGGCTAGTCCGGCCTACGAGCAGTACTTC.

This chain connects TRBV4-2 to TRBJ2-7; the match to TRBD1 covers 7 bases. Per germline, CDR1 LGHNA and CDR2 YNFKEQ. This CDR3 has 15 residues. The trim removed 4 bases at V and 0 bases at J, leaving 6 bases unmatched. In DNA form, the CDR3 reads TGTGCCAGCAGCCCTGGGACAGATAACTCCTACGAGCAGTACTTC. The encoded protein is CASSPGTDNSYEQYF.

The rearrangement links TRBV27 to TRBJ2-7, with a weak D call TRBD1 (6 bases). Deletions cut 3 bases from V and 6 bases from J, with 6 bases between. Germline V gene lookup returns CDR1 MNHEY and CDR2 SMNVEV (reference sequence). This CDR3 spans 11 amino acids. This CDR3 is CASSFRGEQYF. The CDR3 DNA reads TGTGCCAGCAGTTTCAGGGGCGAGCAGTACTTC.

This rearrangement joins TRBV7-9 to TRBJ1-3; TRBD1 matches 7 bases. V was pared by 1 base and J by 3 bases, with 0 bases of the junction left unmatched. Germline V gene sequence: CDR1 SEHNR, CDR2 FQNEAQ (reference sequence). The CDR3 has 14 amino acids. The CDR3 is CASSLGQGGNTIYF. The CDR3 DNA reads TGTGCCAGCAGCTTAGGACAGGGTGGAAACACCATATATTTT.

The chain links TRBV19 to TRBJ1-2; D not certain. With 3 bases removed from V and 3 bases from J, the gap between germline ends came to 17 bases. The CDR3 covers 16 residues. The germline gives CDR1 LNHDA, CDR2 SQIVND (reference sequence). Written as DNA, the CDR3 is TGTGCCAGTAGTATTGTATTTGGGAGTAGTGACTATGGCTACACCTTC. Amino acids: CASSIVFGSSDYGYTF.

The chain is built from TRBV10-3 and TRBJ2-5, with D unresolved. CDR1 is ENHRY and CDR2 is SYGVKD in the germline V gene. Trimming removed 4 bases from V and 2 bases from J, with 8 bases in between. The CDR3 is 13 residues long. The CDR3 protein is CAISVTHQETQYF. Written as DNA, the CDR3 is TGTGCCATCAGTGTGACGCATCAAGAGACCCAGTACTTC.

J is TRBJ1-4 and V is TRBV15; 8 nucleotides match TRBD1. Germline lookup yields CDR1 LNHNV and CDR2 YYDKDF (reference sequence). Losses at the gene ends were 0 bases for V and 7 bases for J; bases not matched to a gene: 4. The CDR3 runs 15 residues. The DNA of the CDR3 is TGTGCCACCAGCAGAGAGGAGACAGGGGCTGAAAAACTGTTTTTT. This encodes CATSREETGAEKLFF.

The J gene is TRBJ2-7, the V gene TRBV27, with D hard to call. CDR3 length equals 12 residues. The germline V and J ends were trimmed by 6 bases and 2 bases, with 8 bases remaining between them. Germline lookup yields CDR1 MNHEY and CDR2 SMNVEV (reference sequence). CDR3 bases: TGTGCCAGCAGCCCAGATGCCTACGAGCAGTACTTC. As protein: CASSPDAYEQYF.

The J gene is TRBJ1-1, the V gene TRBV27, with 9 bases aligning to TRBD1. CDR3 length: 14 amino acids. Germline CDR1 and CDR2: MNHEY and SMNVEV (reference sequence). V was pared by 5 bases and J by 6 bases, with 7 bases of the junction left unmatched. CDR3 nucleotides: TGTGCCAGCAGTCGACGGGACAGGGTGTCTGAAGCTTTCTTT. This sequence encodes CASSRRDRVSEAFF.

V gene TRBV11-3 combines with J gene TRBJ2-1; 7 bases map to TRBD2. With 0 bases clipped from V and 0 bases from J, the junction kept 5 bases outside the gene matches. The CDR3 has 17 amino acids. Germline V gene sequence: CDR1 SGHNT, CDR2 YENEEA. CDR3 protein: CASSLDFGGSSYNEQFF. CDR3 nucleotides: TGTGCCAGCAGCTTAGATTTCGGCGGGAGCTCCTACAATGAGCAGTTCTTC.

The chain combines TRBV4-1 with TRBJ2-1; 8 nucleotides match TRBD2. The ends lost 1 base at V and 8 bases at J; junction bases unmatched: 7. The CDR3 runs to 15 residues. Per germline, CDR1 MGHRA and CDR2 YSYEKL. CDR3 coding DNA: TGCGCCAGCAGCCAAGGAGCGGGAGTGGTAGATGAGCAGTTCTTC. It yields the protein CASSQGAGVVDEQFF.

The genes are TRBV7-9 and TRBJ1-1; possibly TRBD1 for D (5 bases). V was shortened by 5 bases and J by 3 bases, with 16 bases between the two germline ends. The CDR3 contains 15 residues. Germline assignment: CDR1 SEHNR and CDR2 FQNEAQ (reference sequence). CDR3 DNA: TGTGCCAGCAGCCATGGGCCCGGAGGGGACACTGAAGCTTTCTTT. Protein product: CASSHGPGGDTEAFF.

The CDR3 sequence is CASSDLDTGTGGVETQYF. CDR3 in DNA: TGTGCCAGCAGTGATTTAGACACCGGGACAGGGGGCGTGGAGACCCAGTACTTC. V is TRBV6-1 and J is TRBJ2-5; TRBD1 matches at 12 bases. Germline CDR1 and CDR2: MNHNS and SASEGT. This CDR3 spans 18 amino acids. Trimming cost V 3 bases and J 5 bases; bases outside gene matches: 13.

The chain employs TRBV7-9 and TRBJ2-1, with D possibly being TRBD2 (5 bases). CDR3 length: 16 residues. V shed 6 bases and J shed 5 bases, with 20 bases lying between them. Germline assignment: CDR1 SEHNR and CDR2 FQNEAQ (reference sequence). The CDR3 DNA reads TGTGCCAGCAGGGCCCCCTTGGGTCCGGGAAACAATGAGCAGTTCTTC. Protein sequence: CASRAPLGPGNNEQFF.

The gene calls are TRBV4-1 and TRBJ2-6; TRBD2 agrees at 11 bases. V was pared by 3 bases and J by 1 base, with 5 bases of the junction left unmatched. Germline CDR1 MGHRA, CDR2 YSYEKL. The CDR3 has 18 amino acids. The CDR3 sequence is CASSHIAGGPSGANVLTF. Here the CDR3 DNA reads TGCGCCAGCAGCCATATAGCGGGAGGGCCGTCTGGGGCCAACGTCCTGACTTTC.

This sequence joins TRBV7-6 and TRBJ2-1; TRBD2 aligns across 13 bases. The germline gives CDR1 SGHVS, CDR2 FNYEAQ. J gave up 6 bases and V 2 bases, and 7 bases lay outside the gene matches. CDR3 length: 17 amino acids. The CDR3 spells CASSLILAGGPGNEQFF. CDR3 DNA sequence: TGTGCCAGCAGCTTAATACTAGCGGGAGGGCCCGGCAATGAGCAGTTCTTC.

The chain combines TRBV6-5 with TRBJ2-7, with TRBD2 identical over 10 bases. The CDR3 is made up of 13 amino acids. Trimming removed 5 bases from V and 5 bases from J; junction bases left unmatched: 3. Germline V gene lookup returns CDR1 MNHEY and CDR2 SVGAGI. CDR3 protein: CASSSGRADEQYF. The CDR3 DNA is TGTGCCAGCAGTAGCGGGAGGGCCGACGAGCAGTACTTC.

This rearrangement joins TRBV6-1 to TRBJ1-2, with D unresolved. Germline lookup yields CDR1 MNHNS and CDR2 SASEGT. Trimming removed 1 base from V and 4 bases from J, with 13 bases in between. CDR3 size: 15 residues. DNA for the CDR3: TGTGCCAGCAGTGAAGACCGGGGAAGCGTCTATGGCTACACCTTC. Its translation: CASSEDRGSVYGYTF.

This clone came up once. CDR3 nucleotides: TGTGCCAGCAGCGAGGACAGTCTTCACTACGAGCAGTACTTC. This translates into CASSEDSLHYEQYF. This chain links TRBV7-9 with TRBJ2-7; possible D gene TRBD1, 6 bases. The V and J ends lost 5 bases and 3 bases respectively, with 14 bases between them. The germline V gene encodes CDR1 SEHNR and CDR2 FQNEAQ (reference sequence). The CDR3 sequence is 14 residues long.

The V call is TRBV19, the J call TRBJ1-1; no reliable D call. Germline V lookup: CDR1 LNHDA, CDR2 SQIVND (reference sequence). The CDR3 length is 12 residues. V was pared by 4 bases and J by 6 bases, with 9 bases between. The DNA for the CDR3 is TGTGCCAGTAGTAACCATGGGGCTGAAGCTTTCTTT. Translated, it gives CASSNHGAEAFF.

The chain combines TRBV5-1 with TRBJ2-5, with TRBD2 matching 9 bases. Germline V gene lookup returns CDR1 SGHRS and CDR2 YFSETQ. Trimming cost V 0 bases and J 3 bases; bases outside gene matches: 3. The CDR3 covers 15 residues. The CDR3 coding sequence is TGCGCCAGCAGCTTGGTGGTAGCGGGAGAAGAGACCCAGTACTTC. Translating it yields CASSLVVAGEETQYF.

This chain uses TRBV27 with TRBJ1-5, with 7 nucleotides matching TRBD1. This CDR3 has 15 amino acids. Germline V lookup: CDR1 MNHEY, CDR2 SMNVEV (reference sequence). V trimming: 2 bases; J trimming: 1 base; junction bases outside the gene matches: 2. CDR3 sequence reads: CASSLGRGSNQPQHF. The CDR3 DNA reads as TGTGCCAGCAGTTTAGGCAGGGGGAGCAATCAGCCCCAGCATTTT.